One and the same sample provided the 28 T cell receptor beta chains below, sequenced in a study of blood T cell repertoires in COVID-19. Using immunoSEQ multiplex PCR, the repertoire was profiled, and TCRdb retains in-frame clones only, with some absent. The sample comprises 250,000 to 300,000 clones, about 87% of which are singletons, and over 4% rests with the top ten. The sample taken for sequencing was peripheral blood. These receptors came from a woman aged 60-75 years with COVID-19, enrolled during active disease.

The chain links TRBV6-6 to TRBJ1-1, with D possibly matching TRBD1 (5 bases). Trimming took off 2 bases at V and 3 bases at J, with 13 bases between the two ends. This CDR3 has 15 residues. Germline-derived CDR1 and CDR2 are MNHNY and SVGAGI (reference sequence). The CDR3 loop is CASSYGRAGDTEAFF. CDR3 sequence (DNA): TGTGCCAGCAGTTACGGCAGGGCAGGTGACACTGAAGCTTTCTTT.

V is TRBV11-2 and J is TRBJ1-6, with 9 bases fitting TRBD1. The CDR3 length is 14 residues. In germline, CDR1 is SGHAT, CDR2 FQNNGV. V lost 6 bases to trimming and J lost 9 bases; unmatched junction nucleotides: 6. CDR3: CASSHRDRASPLHF. The CDR3 nucleotides read TGTGCCAGCAGTCACCGGGACAGGGCTTCACCCCTCCACTTT. Full variable domain (missing parts from reference TRBV11-2 and TRBJ1-6): EAGVAQSPRYKIIEKRQSVAFWCNPISGHATLYWYQQILGQGPKLLIQFQNNGVVDDSQLPKDRFSAERLKGVDSTLKIQPAKLEDSAVYLCASSHRDRASPLHFGNGTRLTVT.

This clone has a handful of counts. The rearrangement uses TRBV6-5 and TRBJ1-2; a possible D gene is TRBD1 (5 bases). Germline-derived CDR1 and CDR2 are MNHEY and SVGAGI. The CDR3 has 13 amino acids. The V end lost 6 bases, the J end lost 3 bases, and 11 bases lay between the germline ends. CDR3 protein: CASRSRQYYGYTF. The CDR3 DNA reads as TGTGCCAGCAGGAGTAGACAGTACTATGGCTACACCTTC.

The DNA of the CDR3 is TGCGCCAGCGGCGACACAGGGGGTGGAAACACCATATATTTT. Amino acid sequence: CASGDTGGGNTIYF. The rearrangement links TRBV5-1 to TRBJ1-3, with 8 bases lining up with TRBD1. The CDR3 loop spans 14 amino acids. The V segment lost 7 bases and the J segment 3 bases; nucleotides outside the gene matches: 6. Germline-derived CDR1 and CDR2 are SGHRS and YFSETQ.

This sequence joins TRBV5-6 and TRBJ2-7; 9 bases match TRBD2. After removal of 6 bases from V and 3 bases from J, the junction contained 10 bases not matched to a gene. This CDR3 comprises 15 residues. CDR1 and CDR2 from the germline V gene are SGHDT and YYEEEE. DNA for the CDR3: TGTGCCAGCACCTCGCGGGAGGGTGCTCTCTACGAGCAGTACTTC. It translates to CASTSREGALYEQYF.

The chain recombines TRBV5-5 with TRBJ2-3; TRBD1 agrees at 8 bases. Germline-derived CDR1 and CDR2 are SGHKS and YYEKEE (reference sequence). The J segment lost 7 bases and the V segment lost 6 bases, leaving 13 bases of the junction unmatched. The CDR3 is 15 residues long. The CDR3 nucleotides read TGTGCCAGCACCATGATAGGGACAGGCGGTCATACGCAGTATTTT. As protein: CASTMIGTGGHTQYF.

For the CDR3, the DNA is TGTGCCAGTAGTTCCAGTCGGTTGGGCGCGGGGGAGACCCAGTACTTC. Translated: CASSSSRLGAGETQYF. The rearrangement joins TRBV19 to TRBJ2-5, with D possibly TRBD2 on 6 matching bases. Trimming removed 5 bases at V and 5 bases at J, with 21 bases between. Germline V lookup: CDR1 LNHDA, CDR2 SQIVND (reference sequence). This CDR3 spans 16 amino acids. Variable domain in full (rest from reference TRBV19 and TRBJ2-5): DGGITQSPKYLFRKEGQNVTLSCEQNLNHDAMYWYRQDPGQGLRLIYYSQIVNDFQKGDIAEGYSVSREKKESFPLTVTSAQKNPTAFYLCASSSSRLGAGETQYFGPGTRLLVL.

The chain joins TRBV7-2 to TRBJ2-7, with D perhaps matching TRBD1 (6 bases). V was pared by 3 bases and J by 2 bases, with 11 bases between. The V gene's germline CDR1 is SGHTA and CDR2 FQGNSA. The length of the CDR3 is 14 residues. This CDR3 reads CASSFGPGAYEQYF. The CDR3 region has the DNA TGTGCCAGCAGCTTTGGGCCAGGGGCCTACGAGCAGTACTTC.

V and J are TRBV5-1 and TRBJ2-1, with TRBD1 as a possible D gene (7 bases). Germline V gene data show CDR1 as SGHRS and CDR2 as YFSETQ. CDR3 length: 11 amino acids. Trimming pared 4 bases from V and 15 bases from J, leaving 14 bases between. CDR3 protein: CASSLDREAFF. CDR3 bases: TGCGCCAGCAGCCTAGACAGGGAGGCGTTCTTC.

The gene calls are TRBV6-2 or TRBV6-3 and TRBJ1-2; D perhaps matches TRBD1 (5 bases). Germline assignment: CDR1 MNHEY and CDR2 SVGEGT. V shed 7 bases and J shed 3 bases, with 18 bases lying between them. The CDR3 sequence is 15 residues long. The CDR3 reads CASIPGGALYYGYTF. The CDR3 coding sequence is TGTGCCAGCATCCCAGGAGGGGCGCTCTACTATGGCTACACCTTC.

V gene TRBV7-3 combines with J gene TRBJ2-5; D is unclear. V lost 5 bases, J lost 1 base, and 8 bases lay in between. CDR1 and CDR2 from the germline V gene are SGHTA and FQGTGA. This CDR3 region has 13 residues. CDR3 in DNA: TGTGCCAGCAGCCGAGAACTCCAAGAGACCCAGTACTTC. Its translation is CASSRELQETQYF.

The chain uses TRBV2 and TRBJ2-2, with TRBD2 identical over 7 bases. V dropped 6 bases and J dropped 1; count of bases not matched to a gene: 8. Germline lookup yields CDR1 SNHLY and CDR2 FYNNEI. The CDR3 consists of 16 residues. The CDR3 sequence is CASRDDSGMNTGELFF. The CDR3 DNA is TGTGCCAGCAGAGACGACAGCGGGATGAACACCGGGGAGCTGTTTTTT.

The chain employs TRBV11-3 and TRBJ2-1; 9 nucleotides agree with TRBD2. CDR3 length equals 17 residues. Germline V lookup: CDR1 SGHNT, CDR2 YENEEA. With 1 base clipped from V and 8 bases from J, the junction kept 12 bases outside the gene matches. CDR3 residues: CASSLGAAREGVDEQFF. CDR3 DNA sequence: TGTGCCAGCAGCTTAGGCGCCGCGCGGGAGGGCGTGGATGAGCAGTTCTTC.

Here the CDR3 reads CASSLQYNSPLHF. The CDR3, as DNA: TGTGCCAGCAGTTTACAGTATAATTCACCCCTCCACTTT. The chain joins TRBV28 to TRBJ1-6; D gene uncertain. This CDR3 has 13 amino acids. The V gene lost 2 bases and the J gene lost 4 bases, with 3 bases spanning the gap. CDR1 is MDHEN and CDR2 is SYDVKM in the germline V gene.

The chain couples TRBV4-1 to TRBJ2-3, with D possibly being TRBD1 (5 bases). Trimming shortened V by 4 bases and J by 0 bases, and 14 bases separated the two germline ends. There are 16 residues in the CDR3. CDR1 and CDR2 (germline): MGHRA, YSYEKL. CDR3 bases: TGCGCCAGCAGCCCGTCAGGGCTGTTTAGCACAGATACGCAGTATTTT. This codes for CASSPSGLFSTDTQYF.

This rearrangement joins TRBV15 to TRBJ2-1; TRBD1 is a possible D gene (6 bases). Trimming took off 2 bases at V and 1 base at J, with 12 bases between the two ends. Germline V gene lookup returns CDR1 LNHNV and CDR2 YYDKDF (reference sequence). The CDR3 sequence is 16 residues long. This CDR3 reads CATSRYRAGSYNEQFF. In DNA, the CDR3 is TGTGCCACCAGCAGATACAGGGCCGGGTCCTACAATGAGCAGTTCTTC.

The V gene is TRBV27, the J gene TRBJ2-1, with D tentatively TRBD2 (6 bases). CDR3 size: 14 residues. Trimming cost V 10 bases and J 2 bases, with 15 bases left between them. The germline V gene encodes CDR1 MNHEY and CDR2 SMNVEV (reference sequence). The CDR3 loop is CATPGVHTYNEQFF. The CDR3 DNA reads as TGTGCCACCCCGGGAGTCCACACCTACAATGAGCAGTTCTTC.

The CDR3 coding sequence is TGTGCCAGCAGCTTGGAACTAGCGGGAGACTCCTACGAGCAGTACTTC. Amino acid sequence: CASSLELAGDSYEQYF. The chain joins TRBV5-4 to TRBJ2-7; 11 bases align to TRBD2. The V gene end was trimmed by 0 bases and the J gene end by 0 bases; junction bases not matched to a gene: 2. The CDR3 covers 16 residues. CDR1 and CDR2 (germline): SGHNT, YYREEE (reference sequence).

V usage is TRBV19 and J usage is TRBJ1-4; D may be TRBD1 (6 bases). Trimming took 9 bases from V and 7 from J, leaving 15 bases between them. The V gene's germline CDR1 is LNHDA and CDR2 SQIVND (reference sequence). This CDR3 is built from 13 residues. The CDR3 sequence is CASSQSRGEKLFF. The CDR3, as DNA: TGTGCCAGCTCCCAGAGCAGGGGTGAAAAACTGTTTTTT.

The rearrangement joins TRBV5-4 to TRBJ2-1; D unresolved. This CDR3 is built from 16 residues. V lost 1 base, J lost 0 bases, and 11 bases lay in between. Germline V gene lookup returns CDR1 SGHNT and CDR2 YYREEE (reference sequence). Here the CDR3 reads CASSLRRSGSYNEQFF. CDR3 sequence (DNA): TGTGCCAGCAGCTTGCGGCGGAGTGGCTCCTACAATGAGCAGTTCTTC. Full variable domain (remainder filled in from reference TRBV5-4 and TRBJ2-1): ETGVTQSPTHLIKTRGQQVTLRCSSQSGHNTVSWYQQALGQGPQFIFQYYREEENGRGNFPPRFSGLQFPNYSSELNVNALELDDSALYLCASSLRRSGSYNEQFFGPGTRLTVL.

This sequence joins TRBV5-4 and TRBJ2-7; D is possibly TRBD2 (5 bases). The CDR3 sequence is 14 residues long. Germline V gene sequence: CDR1 SGHNT, CDR2 YYREEE (reference sequence). V dropped 5 bases and J dropped 0 bases, with 12 bases sitting between them. The CDR3 spells CASSPPGSSYEQYF. The DNA of the CDR3 is TGTGCCAGCAGTCCCCCGGGGAGCTCCTACGAGCAGTACTTC.

This chain joins TRBV5-1 and TRBJ2-7; weak D call: TRBD2 (5 bases). Germline V lookup: CDR1 SGHRS, CDR2 YFSETQ. The length of the CDR3 is 14 residues. V was pared by 4 bases and J by 0 bases, with 11 bases between. CDR3 amino acids: CASSPDGNSYEQYF. The CDR3 bases are TGCGCCAGCAGCCCCGACGGGAACTCCTACGAGCAGTACTTC.

J is TRBJ2-7 and V is TRBV12-3 or TRBV12-4; 7 positions match TRBD2. V shed 6 bases, J shed 9 bases, and the junction held 11 bases outside the gene matches. This CDR3 contains 13 residues. The CDR3 bases are TGTGCCAGCAGGTCGGGGGGTACATTCGGGCAGTACTTC. As protein: CASRSGGTFGQYF.

V gene TRBV19 combines with J gene TRBJ2-3; 8 bases match TRBD1. There are 15 residues in the CDR3. The germline gives CDR1 LNHDA, CDR2 SQIVND (reference sequence). With V trimmed by 3 bases and J by 5 bases, 7 bases remained unmatched. This chain's CDR3 is CASSIGQGVRDTQYF. The CDR3 region has the DNA TGTGCCAGTAGTATTGGACAGGGCGTGAGAGATACGCAGTATTTT.

The rearrangement uses TRBV24-1 and TRBJ2-1; perhaps TRBD2 as D (5 bases). In germline, CDR1 is KGHDR, CDR2 SFDVKD. The CDR3 length is 15 residues. V lost 1 base and J lost 9, with 15 bases in between. The CDR3 region is CATSDFFEGSGEQFF. For the CDR3, the DNA is TGTGCCACCAGTGATTTTTTCGAGGGATCTGGTGAGCAGTTCTTC.

The chain combines TRBV19 with TRBJ1-4; 9 positions agree with TRBD1. Germline CDR1 reads LNHDA; CDR2 reads SQIVND (reference sequence). V gave up 6 bases and J gave up 2 bases; unmatched junction bases: 16. This CDR3 comprises 19 residues. The CDR3, as DNA: TGTGCCAGTAGCCTAACCCCGACAGGGGGTAAGAGGACTAATGAAAAACTGTTTTTT. Translated, it gives CASSLTPTGGKRTNEKLFF.

The chain combines TRBV7-8 with TRBJ2-7, with 9 positions matching TRBD2. Unmatched junction bases numbered 4, after V lost 3 bases and J lost 4 bases. The germline gives CDR1 SGHVS, CDR2 FQNEAQ. The CDR3 is made up of 14 amino acids. The CDR3 sequence is CASSLGTSIYEQYF. The CDR3 DNA reads TGTGCCAGCAGCTTGGGGACTAGCATTTACGAGCAGTACTTC.

The chain has TRBV3-1 (or the pseudogene TRBV3-2) and TRBJ2-1; 9 bases agree with TRBD2. Losses at the gene ends were 0 bases for V and 6 bases for J; bases not matched to a gene: 3. The length of the CDR3 is 15 residues. Germline assignment: CDR1 LGHDT and CDR2 YNNKEL (reference sequence). The chain's CDR3 is CASSQDPSGVNEQFF. The CDR3, as DNA: TGTGCCAGCAGCCAAGATCCTAGCGGGGTCAATGAGCAGTTCTTC.